This section outlines one T cell receptor beta chain sequence together with its context. Its antigen is unidentified. TCRdb's copy holds only in-frame clones and misses some; the assay was immunoSEQ multiplex PCR. This sample has about 400,000 clones, with approximately 88% found just once. The source of the sample is a study of Ad26.COV2.S vaccination and SARS-CoV-2 variants. At the level of the study: Ad26.COV2.S given intramuscularly, once or twice 56 days apart.

Regarding the study as a whole: Overall T cell responses may have been underestimated by the analyses of TCR breadth and depth. Those who received vaccine or placebo ended up with similar non-spike TCR breadth.

The CDR3 extends over 17 amino acids. With 5 bases removed from V and 2 bases from J, the gap between germline ends came to 20 bases. Germline lookup yields CDR1 MDHEN and CDR2 SYDVKM. The sample's treatment: around 19 received Ad26.COV2.S at low or high dose, single or two shots; roughly five received placebo; per-sample allocation not given. Day 63 after the first vaccine or placebo injection was the time point for sampling. Ad26.COV2.S expressed prefusion-stabilized spike from the original Wuhan strain. This sequence was found in a person aged 18-60 years who received the Ad26.COV2.S COVID-19 vaccine or a placebo. This specimen was peripheral blood, taken in a trial of Ad26.COV2.S vaccine versus placebo. The chain employs TRBV28 and TRBJ2-3; possibly TRBD2 for D (5 bases). CDR3 loop: CASSLAGLYGITDTQYF. Here the CDR3 DNA reads TGTGCCAGCAGTCTCGCGGGTCTTTACGGGATCACAGATACGCAGTATTTT.